This T cell receptor beta chain stems from a study of T cell responses to AZD1222 COVID-19 vaccine (dated by TCRdb to the early 2020s). With regard to the full study: AZD1222 recipients given second doses at about 4 weeks or at about 12 weeks were pooled, since spike-specific TCR depth and breadth were not found to differ between the two schedules. Enrollment into the trials was organized by age into subgroups of 18-55, 56-69 and 70-plus years, and those subgroups contained approximately 150, 30 and 60 TCR-sequenced participants, respectively. TCR sequencing covered over 230 trial participants: 207 given two doses of AZD1222 and approximately 26 given two doses of MenACWY control vaccine.

Reading the germline V gene gives CDR1 SQVTM and CDR2 ANQGSEA. There are 15 amino acids in the CDR3, from cysteine to phenylalanine inclusive. CDR3 DNA only is kept here, 45 bases in frame from base 1. Deletion took 4 bases off V and 0 bases off J, with a span of 13 bases between the germline ends. This clone was counted once. This clone's antigen is unknown. Base quality data are lacking; no much larger clone is found one base away. The sample's time point label, decoded: baseline before first vaccination. Samples from vaccinated people were obtained from the UK trials COV001 and COV002, which included a single-blind randomized controlled phase 2/3 trial of AZD1222 (ChAdOx1 nCoV-19) in healthy adults. For TCRbeta chain sequencing, PBMC samples from trial participants were taken at day 0 and at day 28 after the second dose. Here is what the overall study found, with its caveats: Only five to seven AZD1222 recipients were SARS-CoV-2 seropositive at baseline, limiting conclusions about previously exposed vaccinees. In the small 56-69-year group, the increase in depth fell short of significance, most likely because of low power. Spike-specific TCR breadth and depth rose significantly after two AZD1222 doses compared with day 0 and with MenACWY recipients. Because no day 14 peak-response samples were available, the repertoires could be characterized only after the peak T cell response. Reportedly, almost half of the unique spike-specific TCRs recognized epitopes lying outside the regions that are mutated in the B.1.351 and B.1.1.7 variants. The whole spike protein was spanned by vaccine-associated CD4 TCRs, and dominant responses were seen in regions 160-218 and 743-854. Most participants were white British and females outnumbered males, and the authors suggested that clonal diversity may have been underestimated.

The CDR3 regions of human TCRbeta chains were subjected to immunosequencing. The paper's data handling went like this. TCRs in the repertoires were matched against a reference library of SARS-CoV-2-specific TCRs that had been generated with the MIRA antigen-specificity platform. Breadth was defined as the fraction of unique TCRs that were SARS-CoV-2-associated. Depth was defined as the fraction of total T cells that were SARS-CoV-2-associated. Using the MIRA data, each spike-specific TCR was assigned both to the spike region to which the TCR was reactive and to a CD4 or CD8 class. Log10-transformed breadth and depth values were compared by one-way ANOVA with Sidak's multiple comparisons tests. The table comes from immuneACCESS by way of TCRdb, which keeps in-frame sequences with V and J called. Part of the clones is missing from these tables; in studies checked, under half for an unresolved V gene and the rest for unknown reasons. V and J calls and clone size are copied from that table; D and trimming were computed from the DNA. Present in this sample are 99,000 or so clones, more than 75% of which were seen just once. Clones ranked in the top ten supply roughly 2.7% of the sample.

Sample: peripheral blood, taken on day 0 of AZD1222 vaccination. This receptor was identified in an adult in good health. The chain is made from TRBV29-1 and TRBJ1-3, with TRBD1 as a weak D call on 6 bases. In nucleotide form, the sequence is TGCAGCGTTGTACAGGGAACTAACTCTGGAAACACCATATATTTT. This sequence encodes CSVVQGTNSGNTIYF.